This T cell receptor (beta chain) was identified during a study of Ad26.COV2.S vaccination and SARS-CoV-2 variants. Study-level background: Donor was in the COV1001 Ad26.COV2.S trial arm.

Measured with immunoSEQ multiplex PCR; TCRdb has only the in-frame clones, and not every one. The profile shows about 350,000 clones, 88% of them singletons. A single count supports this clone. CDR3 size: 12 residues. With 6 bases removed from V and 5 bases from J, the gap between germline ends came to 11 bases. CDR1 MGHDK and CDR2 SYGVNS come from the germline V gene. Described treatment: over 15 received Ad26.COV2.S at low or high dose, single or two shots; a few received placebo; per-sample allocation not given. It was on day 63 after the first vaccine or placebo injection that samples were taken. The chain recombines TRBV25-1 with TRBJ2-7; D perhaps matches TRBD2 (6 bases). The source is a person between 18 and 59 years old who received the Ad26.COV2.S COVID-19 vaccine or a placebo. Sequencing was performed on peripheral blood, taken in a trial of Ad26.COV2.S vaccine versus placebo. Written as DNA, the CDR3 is TGTGCCAGCAGGGACTACGCAAACGAGCAGTACTTC. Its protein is CASRDYANEQYF.